This T cell receptor beta chain was profiled in a study of blood T cell repertoires in COVID-19. The overall study: T cells, B-cell-depleted T cells, or PBMCs supplied cDNA or gDNA.

Data came from immunoSEQ multiplex PCR; TCRdb stores just in-frame clones and leaves some out. The repertoire holds approximately 120,000 clones, with 92% as singletons. Trimming removed 6 bases from V and 4 bases from J, with 8 bases in between. Per germline, CDR1 SNHLY and CDR2 FYNNEI. The CDR3 contains 12 residues. The V call is TRBV2, the J call TRBJ2-3; D is unresolved. This clonotype originated in a man over 45 with COVID-19, enrolled during active disease. Sequenced sample: peripheral blood. The CDR3 reads CASSLGSDTQYF. The CDR3 DNA sequence: TGTGCCAGCAGCCTCGGGTCAGATACGCAGTATTTT.